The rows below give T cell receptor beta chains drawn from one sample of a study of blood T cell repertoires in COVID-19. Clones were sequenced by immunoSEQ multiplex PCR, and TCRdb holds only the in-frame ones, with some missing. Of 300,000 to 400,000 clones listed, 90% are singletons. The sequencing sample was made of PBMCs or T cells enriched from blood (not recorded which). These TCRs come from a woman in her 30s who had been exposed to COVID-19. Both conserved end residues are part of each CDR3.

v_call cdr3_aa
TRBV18 CASSQARTGGFYEQYF
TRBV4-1 CASSQAWQGRTEAFF
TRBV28 CASIDRHTGANVLTF
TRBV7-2 CASRSRDGRSYEQYF
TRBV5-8 CASSFGTGGPDTQYF
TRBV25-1 CASRGDRGGFGYTF
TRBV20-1 CSARRETEAFF
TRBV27 CASTSWTGEAPLHF
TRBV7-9 CASSPYRGFGEKLFF
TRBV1 CTSSGEGNNYGYTF
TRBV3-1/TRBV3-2 CASSHALQGYGYTF
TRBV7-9 CASSLGTNLRNEQFF
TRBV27 CASRTGQSTGELFF
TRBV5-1 CASTRGSNEKLFF
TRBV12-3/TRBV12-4 CASEGVQNTIYF
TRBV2 CASSEIVGGLRPQHF
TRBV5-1 CASSFIRGYGYTF
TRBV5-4 CASSLAGDFLTDTQYF
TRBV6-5 CASSYRTGLIYF
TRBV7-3 CASTPGRGSSYNEQFF
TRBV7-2 CASSLLIGVPPNSPLHF
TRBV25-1 CASSKVYLDRPNPYEQYF
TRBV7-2 CASSLTRDTAFGNTIYF
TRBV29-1 CSVVGGGGSYNEQFF
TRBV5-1 CASSLSGVETEAFF
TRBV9 CASSPNRGAQYEQYF
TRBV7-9 CALAREGSNQPQHF
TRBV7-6 CASSPGQGAYEQYF
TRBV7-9 CASSPPVAGGTQYF
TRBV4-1 CASSQDVAGTYEQYF
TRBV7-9 CASSPAGDRGIHEQFF
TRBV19 CASSRRTGTANYGYTF
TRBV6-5 CASSSAAGYTF
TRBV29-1 CSVGIRQGHMNTEAFF
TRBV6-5 CASSYELRDTYGYTF
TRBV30 CAWREGQRHFNYGYTF
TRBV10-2 CASSLVPGQTRAFF
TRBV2 CASTGQGADTIYF
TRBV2 CASSPYRDGTYEQYF
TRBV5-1 CASSLGQDTEAFF
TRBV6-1 CASSYPGQGTYTF
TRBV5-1 CASTRQDNTDTQYF